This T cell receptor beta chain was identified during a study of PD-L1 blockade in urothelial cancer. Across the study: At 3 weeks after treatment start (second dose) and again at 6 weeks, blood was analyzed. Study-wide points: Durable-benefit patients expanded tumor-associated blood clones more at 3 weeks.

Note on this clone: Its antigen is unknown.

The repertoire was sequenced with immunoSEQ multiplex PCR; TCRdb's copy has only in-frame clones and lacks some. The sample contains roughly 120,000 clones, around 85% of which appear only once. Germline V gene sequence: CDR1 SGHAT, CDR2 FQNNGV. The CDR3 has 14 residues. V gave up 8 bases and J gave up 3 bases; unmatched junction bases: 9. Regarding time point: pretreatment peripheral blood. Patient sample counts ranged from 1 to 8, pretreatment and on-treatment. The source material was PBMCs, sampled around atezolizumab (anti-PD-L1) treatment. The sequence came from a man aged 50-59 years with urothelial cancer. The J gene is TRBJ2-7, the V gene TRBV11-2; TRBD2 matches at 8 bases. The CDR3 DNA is TGTGCCAGCGTCAAGTTAGCGGGGATCTACGAGCAGTACTTC. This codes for CASVKLAGIYEQYF.